The next 26 T cell receptor beta chains were all read from a single sample in a study of vaccination effects on CD4 cells after COVID-19. Assay used: immunoSEQ multiplex PCR; TCRdb lists only in-frame clones, some missing. Among 25,000 to 35,000 clones, 60% to 75% were seen once, and the ten largest hold about a sixth. Antigens for these TCRs are unknown. The ViraFEST assay expanded antigen-specific CD4+ T cells with viral peptide pools before sequencing. Following 10 days of culture, CD4+ T cells were isolated. Participants were given two doses of BNT162b2 or mRNA-1273 vaccine. The source material was CD4+ T cells from PBMCs cultured with HCoV-OC43 spike peptides, sampled after COVID-19 vaccination. Documented subset: HCoV-OC43 spike overlapping peptide pool stimulation. These TCRs come from a human donor who received a COVID-19 vaccine.

The CDR3 loop is CASSLGTGVAKNIQYF. The CDR3 DNA follows: TGTGCCAGCAGCCTAGGGACAGGGGTAGCCAAAAACATTCAGTACTTC. The rearrangement uses TRBV7-2 and TRBJ2-4, with 10 bases lining up with TRBD1. The junction had 4 bases not matched to a gene; V was cut back by 5 bases and J by 0 bases. The CDR3 spans 16 residues. Germline CDR1 SGHTA, CDR2 FQGNSA.

This rearrangement joins TRBV5-8 to TRBJ2-1, with D uncertain. The CDR3 runs 15 residues. Germline V gene sequence: CDR1 SGHTS, CDR2 YDEGEE. The germline V and J ends were trimmed by 4 bases and 5 bases, with 16 bases remaining between them. In DNA form, the CDR3 reads TGTGCCAGCAGCCTACTCCAACTTGTCAACAATGAGCAGTTCTTC. Its translation: CASSLLQLVNNEQFF.

This chain connects TRBV5-4 to TRBJ1-3; 10 positions match TRBD1. The V and J ends lost 4 bases and 3 bases, in that order; junction bases with no gene match: 4. The CDR3 is made up of 15 amino acids. CDR1 SGHNT and CDR2 YYREEE come from the germline V gene (reference sequence). CDR3 in DNA: TGTGCCAGCAGCCAGGGACAGGGGCTTGGAAACACCATATATTTT. Translated: CASSQGQGLGNTIYF.

The chain has TRBV29-1 and TRBJ2-7, with D possibly being TRBD2 (5 bases). Germline V gene data show CDR1 as SQVTM and CDR2 as ANQGSEA. Trimming removed 5 bases from V and 5 bases from J, with 19 bases in between. CDR3 length: 14 amino acids. The CDR3 is CSVRRGIGLDEQYF. The CDR3, as DNA: TGCAGCGTTCGGCGAGGGATCGGGCTGGACGAGCAGTACTTC.

This rearrangement joins TRBV4-1 to TRBJ2-7; 12 bases line up with TRBD2. The CDR3 totals 18 residues. CDR1 is MGHRA, CDR2 YSYEKL, per germline. Germline trimming cut 1 base from V and 0 bases from J; bases unmatched to any gene: 7. CDR3 sequence reads: CASSQGTSGESFSYEQYF. The CDR3 bases are TGCGCCAGCAGCCAAGGGACTAGCGGGGAGTCATTCTCCTACGAGCAGTACTTC.

This clone appeared a few times. The CDR3 is CASSELAGASSPRTQYF. The CDR3 DNA follows: TGTGCCAGCTCAGAACTAGCGGGGGCTTCAAGCCCTCGTACGCAGTATTTT. The V call is TRBV18, the J call TRBJ2-3; 11 nucleotides agree with TRBD2. CDR1 is KGHSH and CDR2 is LQKENI in the germline V gene. This CDR3 is built from 17 residues. V dropped 5 bases and J dropped 8; count of bases not matched to a gene: 15. Using reference TRBV18 and TRBJ2-3 for the parts outside the CDR3, the full variable domain is NAGVMQNPRHLVRRRGQEARLRCSPMKGHSHVYWYRQLPEEGLKFMVYLQKENIIDESGMPKERFSAEFPKEGPSILRIQQVVRGDSAAYFCASSELAGASSPRTQYFGPGTRLTVL.

The J gene is TRBJ1-5, the V gene TRBV5-3; D unclear. TRBV5-3 is classed as an ORF, of uncertain function. V lost 0 bases and J lost 1, with 17 bases in between. This CDR3 has 18 amino acids. DNA for the CDR3: TGTGCCAGAAGCTTGGCTGGAGGGAGGAGACCAAGCAATCAGCCCCAGCATTTT. Translated: CARSLAGGRRPSNQPQHF.

The chain employs TRBV7-9 and TRBJ2-5, with D possibly matching TRBD2 (5 bases). Per germline, CDR1 SEHNR and CDR2 FQNEAQ (reference sequence). The CDR3 has 14 residues. Trimming took off 5 bases at V and 4 bases at J, with 14 bases between the two ends. The CDR3 sequence is CASSRRVEGETQYF. CDR3 nucleotide sequence: TGTGCCAGCAGCCGAAGGGTCGAGGGAGAGACCCAGTACTTC.

The gene calls are TRBV10-3 and TRBJ2-2; D unresolved. Trimming cost V 0 bases and J 4 bases, with 9 bases left between them. CDR1 and CDR2 (germline): ENHRY, SYGVKD. CDR3 length equals 15 residues. Written as DNA, the CDR3 is TGTGCCATCAGTGAGTCTACGGATCCCACCGGGGAGCTGTTTTTT. Protein product: CAISESTDPTGELFF.

This chain uses TRBV20-1 with TRBJ1-2; D not certain. The CDR3 consists of 11 residues. V shed 0 bases and J shed 7 bases, with 6 bases lying between them. The germline gives CDR1 DFQATT, CDR2 SNEGSKA (reference sequence). CDR3 sequence (DNA): TGCAGTGCTAGAGACGTCCCTGGCTACACCTTC. Protein sequence: CSARDVPGYTF.

The J gene is TRBJ1-6, the V gene TRBV27, with D tentatively TRBD1 (6 bases). Germline CDR1 is MNHEY and CDR2 is SMNVEV (reference sequence). This CDR3 is 14 amino acids long. The germline V and J ends were trimmed by 9 bases and 5 bases, with 14 bases remaining between them. The CDR3 coding sequence is TGTGCCAGTCGCTTAGGGGGGAATAATTCACCCCTCCACTTT. Translated: CASRLGGNNSPLHF.

The chain carries TRBV2 and TRBJ2-2; D is ambiguous. The CDR3 is 12 amino acids. Germline V lookup: CDR1 SNHLY, CDR2 FYNNEI. The V end was cut by 3 bases, the J end by 7 bases, with 6 bases between. CDR3 coding DNA: TGTGCCAGCAGTGATGGGTTCGGGGAGCTGTTTTTT. Translated: CASSDGFGELFF.

The V call is TRBV9, the J call TRBJ1-1; D is undetermined. V dropped 0 bases and J dropped 10 bases, with 13 bases sitting between them. In germline, CDR1 is SGDLS, CDR2 YYNGEE. CDR3 length: 13 residues. CDR3 nucleotides: TGTGCCAGCAGCGTAGAAGGAGGGTCTACAGCTTTCTTT. It translates to CASSVEGGSTAFF. Combining the CDR3 with reference TRBV9 and TRBJ1-1 gives the whole variable domain DSGVTQTPKHLITATGQRVTLRCSPRSGDLSVYWYQQSLDQGLQFLIQYYNGEERAKGNILERFSAQQFPDLHSELNLSSLELGDSALYFCASSVEGGSTAFFGQGTRLTVV.

V and J are TRBV30 and TRBJ1-5, with D possibly being TRBD1 (5 bases). The V gene lost 4 bases and the J gene lost 3 bases, with 13 bases spanning the gap. CDR1 and CDR2 from the germline V gene are GTSNPN and SVGIG (reference sequence). The CDR3 contains 14 residues. The CDR3 reads CAWTTQAVNQPQHF. As DNA, the CDR3 is TGTGCCTGGACCACACAGGCGGTCAATCAGCCCCAGCATTTT.

The chain is built from TRBV12-2 and TRBJ2-3; the table calls TRBD2, which could not be checked here. TRBV12-2 is deemed a pseudogene. The CDR3 has 19 residues. The CDR3 DNA is TGTGCAAGTCGCCCAGAGGGGACTAGCGGGGACCATGGCACAGATACGCAGTATTTT. It translates to CASRPEGTSGDHGTDTQYF.

The V call is TRBV19, the J call TRBJ2-1; 7 positions agree with TRBD2. Per germline, CDR1 LNHDA and CDR2 SQIVND (reference sequence). V gave up 8 bases and J gave up 5 bases; unmatched junction bases: 9. The CDR3 has 14 residues. CDR3 amino acids: CASVGTSENNEQFF. In DNA form, the CDR3 reads TGTGCCAGTGTCGGTACTAGCGAGAACAATGAGCAGTTCTTC.

The chain is built from TRBV3-1 (or the pseudogene TRBV3-2) and TRBJ1-2; possible D gene TRBD1, 6 bases. Germline loops: CDR1 LGHDT, CDR2 YNNKEL (reference sequence). The CDR3 contains 15 residues. V was trimmed by 4 bases and J by 0 bases, leaving 12 bases between them. The CDR3, as DNA: TGTGCCAGCAGCCCGAACAGGGTTACTAACTATGGCTACACCTTC. It encodes CASSPNRVTNYGYTF.

This clone was seen a few times. The rearrangement uses TRBV4-1 and TRBJ2-2; D is perhaps TRBD1 (7 bases). V was pared by 7 bases and J by 2 bases, with 17 bases between. Germline CDR1 and CDR2: MGHRA and YSYEKL. The length of the CDR3 is 16 residues. The CDR3 bases are TGCGCCAGCAAGGCGGGACAGCGCCTAAACACCGGGGAGCTGTTTTTT. Protein product: CASKAGQRLNTGELFF.

J is TRBJ2-7 and V is TRBV20-1, with D hard to call. This CDR3 is built from 11 residues. In germline, CDR1 is DFQATT, CDR2 SNEGSKA (reference sequence). V lost 6 bases and J 3 bases, leaving 9 bases between the germline ends. Here the CDR3 DNA reads TGCAGTGCGGAATGGGACTACGAGCAGTACTTC. Translation gives CSAEWDYEQYF.

The chain joins TRBV11-2 to TRBJ1-4; D unclear. Germline V lookup: CDR1 SGHAT, CDR2 FQNNGV. Between the trimmed V and J ends, which lost 0 bases and 5 bases, there was a span of 4 bases. This CDR3 comprises 13 residues. The CDR3, as DNA: TGTGCCAGCAGCTTAGATCGAAATGAAAAACTGTTTTTT. Its protein product is CASSLDRNEKLFF.

This rearrangement joins TRBV12-5 to TRBJ2-1; 15 nucleotides agree with TRBD2. CDR1 is LGHNT, CDR2 FRNRAP, per germline. The ends lost 7 bases at V and 0 bases at J; junction bases unmatched: 4. The CDR3 extends over 17 amino acids. CDR3 sequence: CASAGLAGGPSYNEQFF. DNA of the CDR3: TGTGCTAGTGCCGGACTAGCGGGAGGGCCCTCCTACAATGAGCAGTTCTTC.

This clone was found a few times. The V and J genes are TRBV11-2 and TRBJ2-7; D is possibly TRBD2 (5 bases). Per the germline V gene, CDR1 is SGHAT and CDR2 is FQNNGV. V was cut by 2 bases and J by 0 bases, with 17 bases left in between. This CDR3 spans 17 amino acids. The CDR3 coding sequence is TGTGCCAGCAGCTTAAGGCAGGCCGAGGGTTTCTCCTACGAGCAGTACTTC. Its protein product is CASSLRQAEGFSYEQYF.

This chain connects TRBV6-5 to TRBJ1-2; a weak D match, TRBD1 (6 bases). The CDR3 is 15 amino acids. CDR1 is MNHEY, CDR2 SVGAGI, per germline. The V end lost 0 bases, the J end lost 4 bases, and 12 bases lay between the germline ends. DNA of the CDR3: TGTGCCAGCAGTTACTCGAGTGGAGGGGGCTATGGCTACACCTTC. Encoded protein: CASSYSSGGGYGYTF.

The chain carries TRBV3-1 (or the pseudogene TRBV3-2) and TRBJ1-6, with D maybe TRBD1 (5 bases). Looked up from germline, CDR1 is LGHDT and CDR2 is YNNKEL (reference sequence). This CDR3 has 14 amino acids. Trimming cost V 1 base and J 10 bases, with 11 bases left between them. The CDR3 protein is CASSQGGVESPLHF. The CDR3 nucleotides are TGTGCCAGCAGCCAAGGAGGGGTGGAGTCACCCCTCCACTTT.

The chain links TRBV5-1 to TRBJ2-7; TRBD2 is a possible D gene (7 bases). Trimming cost V 7 bases and J 5 bases, with 13 bases left between them. CDR1 is SGHRS and CDR2 is YFSETQ in the germline V gene. The length of the CDR3 is 12 residues. CDR3 sequence reads: CASGGGGNEQYF. CDR3 bases: TGCGCCAGCGGAGGGGGGGGTAACGAGCAGTACTTC. Together with reference TRBV5-1 and TRBJ2-7, the CDR3 gives the full variable domain: KAGVTQTPRYLIKTRGQQVTLSCSPISGHRSVSWYQQTPGQGLQFLFEYFSETQRNKGNFPGRFSGRQFSNSRSEMNVSTLELGDSALYLCASGGGGNEQYFGPGTRLTVT.

This chain's CDR3 is CASSVRYNEQFF. CDR3 nucleotides: TGCGCCAGCAGTGTACGGTACAATGAGCAGTTCTTC. This chain uses TRBV10-1 with TRBJ2-1; D unclear. Germline loops: CDR1 WNHNN, CDR2 SYGVQD (reference sequence). Trimming pared 4 bases from V and 4 bases from J, leaving 5 bases between. The CDR3 runs to 12 residues.